These T cell receptor beta chains were read from a single sample in a study of blood T cell repertoires in COVID-19. Measured with immunoSEQ multiplex PCR; TCRdb has only the in-frame clones, and not every one. The table has approximately 210,000 clones, around 83% seen once. What was sequenced was peripheral blood. Every receptor here comes from a woman between 45 and 65 years old with acute or convalescent COVID-19. CDR3s include the opening cysteine and the closing phenylalanine or tryptophan. A D gene is named only where the DNA matches it firmly. Some rows mark clone size as missing; the rest say once, few, many or name a class of expanded clone.

TRBD2,TRBV13,TRBJ2-7,-,CASRSTSGSYEQYF
-,TRBV19,TRBJ1-2,once,CASRGRGYGYTF
-,TRBV23-1,TRBJ1-3,-,CASSQSRQRPSGNTIYF
TRBD1,TRBV5-1,TRBJ2-7,-,CASSPTGTGLYEQYF
TRBD1,TRBV5-1,TRBJ2-7,-,CASSRGQGYEQYF
-,TRBV12-3/TRBV12-4,TRBJ2-7,-,CASSTGIIWQYF
-,TRBV2,TRBJ2-3,few,CASSAMQGKDTQYF
-,TRBV6-5,TRBJ2-5,-,CASRRTEQETQYF
-,TRBV19,TRBJ1-5,-,CASRVGLNQPQHF
TRBD1,TRBV15,TRBJ2-3,-,CATSSGQGRDTQYF
-,TRBV27,TRBJ2-5,once,CASKNSTEETQYF
TRBD2,TRBV20-1,TRBJ2-1,-,CSANDRTSGDNEQFF
-,TRBV7-9,TRBJ2-1,-,CASSSGLGQFF
-,TRBV19,TRBJ1-2,-,CASSKTGYGYTF
TRBD2,TRBV7-2,TRBJ2-7,-,CASSVLAGETYEQYF
TRBD1,TRBV27,TRBJ2-2,-,CASKGQGLTGELFF
TRBD1,TRBV10-3,TRBJ2-7,few,CAISWGQGENEQYF
-,TRBV18,TRBJ1-6,-,CASSPARYNSPLHF
-,TRBV6-1,TRBJ2-2,-,CASSERDGYTGELFF
TRBD1,TRBV6-6,TRBJ1-2,-,CASSTRQGAGYGYTF
TRBD2,TRBV27,TRBJ2-1,-,CASSWTSGSNEQFF
TRBD1,TRBV9,TRBJ2-1,-,CASSVRTGGLNEQFF
TRBD1,TRBV13,TRBJ1-3,-,CASWDSSGNTIYF
TRBD1,TRBV5-1,TRBJ1-4,-,CASSLGGDREKLFF
TRBD2,TRBV19,TRBJ2-7,-,CASSIGTSGSYEQYF
-,TRBV6-4,TRBJ2-3,-,CASSVSSGEGDTQYF
-,TRBV5-1,TRBJ2-7,-,CASSLASRSEQYF
TRBD1,TRBV5-1,TRBJ1-2,-,CASSPAVAGQGVGYTF
-,TRBV24-1,TRBJ2-3,-,CATSDPLGGGDTQYF
TRBD2,TRBV12-3/TRBV12-4,TRBJ2-3,few,CASSRGTTYTQYF
-,TRBV7-2,TRBJ2-7,-,CASSPQRHYEQYF
-,TRBV6-5,TRBJ1-2,-,CASSYSPGQGGYTF